This T cell receptor beta chain was obtained from a study of T cell clusters in autoimmune cytopenias. Germline V gives CDR1 KGHSH, CDR2 LQKENI. The length of the CDR3 is 13 residues. This clonotype is deemed medium-sized by its frequency. TRB amplification used approximately 0.25 ug of peripheral blood genomic DNA. TRB was amplified by touch-down multiplex PCR, primer pools A and B combined. Using the multiplex PCR reads, TCRdb records one entry per CDR3 protein without DNA. The sample is made up of 6,900 or so distinct CDR3 sequences, and the top ten hold roughly 8.9% of it. Separately, the same data were catalogued under a study of T cell repertoires in aging, cancer and after chemotherapy.

This sequence originates from a human donor in good health. The sample was peripheral blood. The V and J genes are TRBV18 and TRBJ2-7. The CDR3: CASSTHPAYEQYF.